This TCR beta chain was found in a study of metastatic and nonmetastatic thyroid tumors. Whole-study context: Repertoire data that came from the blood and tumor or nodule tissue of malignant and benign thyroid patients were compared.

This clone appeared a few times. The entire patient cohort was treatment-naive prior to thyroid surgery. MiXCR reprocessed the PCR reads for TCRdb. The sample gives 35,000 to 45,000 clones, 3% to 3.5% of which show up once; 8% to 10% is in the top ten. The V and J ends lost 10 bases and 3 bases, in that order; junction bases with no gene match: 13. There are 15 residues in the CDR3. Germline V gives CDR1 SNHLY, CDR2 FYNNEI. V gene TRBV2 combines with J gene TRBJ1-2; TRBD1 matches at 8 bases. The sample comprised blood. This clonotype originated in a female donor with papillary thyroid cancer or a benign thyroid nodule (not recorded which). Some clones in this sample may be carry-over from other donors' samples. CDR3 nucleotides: TGTGCCACCAGCAGAGGTGCAGGGGGCGACTATGGCTACACCTTC. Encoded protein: CATSRGAGGDYGYTF.